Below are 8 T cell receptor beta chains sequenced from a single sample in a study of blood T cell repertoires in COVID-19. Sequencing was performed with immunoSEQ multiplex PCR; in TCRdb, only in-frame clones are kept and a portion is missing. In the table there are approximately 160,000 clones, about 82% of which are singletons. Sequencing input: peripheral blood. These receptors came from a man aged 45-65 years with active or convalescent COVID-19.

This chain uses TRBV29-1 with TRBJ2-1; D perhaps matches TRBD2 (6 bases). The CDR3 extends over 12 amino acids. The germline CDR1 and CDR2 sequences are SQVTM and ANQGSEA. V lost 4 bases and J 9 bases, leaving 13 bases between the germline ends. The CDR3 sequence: CSVGQHGGEQFF. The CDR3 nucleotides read TGCAGCGTTGGGCAACACGGGGGTGAGCAGTTCTTC.

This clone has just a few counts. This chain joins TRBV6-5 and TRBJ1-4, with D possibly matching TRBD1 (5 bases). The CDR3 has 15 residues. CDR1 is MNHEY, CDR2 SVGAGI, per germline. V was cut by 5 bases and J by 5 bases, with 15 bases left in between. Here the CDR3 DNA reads TGTGCCAGCAGTCCTGCGGGACGGCTCAATGAAAAACTGTTTTTT. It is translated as CASSPAGRLNEKLFF.

This CDR3 is CASSLQVGQGVEQFF. The CDR3 DNA follows: TGTGCCAGCAGCTTACAAGTGGGACAGGGAGTTGAGCAGTTCTTC. The V and J genes are TRBV11-1 and TRBJ2-1; 9 bases agree with TRBD1. The CDR3 is 15 residues long. Unmatched junction bases numbered 8, after V lost 2 bases and J lost 9 bases. The germline CDR1 and CDR2 sequences are SGHAT and FQDESV (reference sequence).

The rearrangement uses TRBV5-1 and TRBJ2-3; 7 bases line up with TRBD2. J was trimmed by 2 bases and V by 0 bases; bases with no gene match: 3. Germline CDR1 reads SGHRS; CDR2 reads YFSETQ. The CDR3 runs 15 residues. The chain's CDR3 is CASSLGGDYTDTQYF. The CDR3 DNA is TGCGCCAGCAGCTTGGGTGGGGACTACACAGATACGCAGTATTTT.

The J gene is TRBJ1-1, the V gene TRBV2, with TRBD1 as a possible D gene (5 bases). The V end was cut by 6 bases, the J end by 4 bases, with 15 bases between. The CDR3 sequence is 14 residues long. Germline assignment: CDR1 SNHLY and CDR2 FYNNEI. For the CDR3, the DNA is TGTGCCAGCAGCACCGGGGGTAAGGGCACTGAAGCTTTCTTT. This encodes CASSTGGKGTEAFF.

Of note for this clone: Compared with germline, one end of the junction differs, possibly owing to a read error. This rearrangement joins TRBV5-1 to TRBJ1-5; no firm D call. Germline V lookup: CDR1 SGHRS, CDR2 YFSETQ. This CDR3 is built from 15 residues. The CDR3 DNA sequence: TGCGCCAGCAGCTTGGAGCCCGGGGTTGGTCAGTCCCAGCATTTT. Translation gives CASSLEPGVGQSQHF.

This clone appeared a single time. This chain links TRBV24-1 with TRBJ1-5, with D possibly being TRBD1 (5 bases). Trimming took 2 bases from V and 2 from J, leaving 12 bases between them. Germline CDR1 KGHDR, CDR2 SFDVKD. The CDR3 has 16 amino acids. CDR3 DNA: TGTGCCACCAGTGATTCCCTAGGGGTCGGCAATCAGCCCCAGCATTTT. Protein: CATSDSLGVGNQPQHF.

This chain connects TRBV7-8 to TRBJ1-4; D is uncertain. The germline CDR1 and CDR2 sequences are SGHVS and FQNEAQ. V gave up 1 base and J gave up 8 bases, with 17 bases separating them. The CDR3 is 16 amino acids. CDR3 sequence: CASSLGETGSVEKLFF. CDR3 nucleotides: TGTGCCAGCAGCTTAGGTGAAACGGGGAGTGTCGAAAAACTGTTTTTT.